This entry describes one TCR beta chain. The specificity of this receptor is unknown. Qualities for individual bases were not recorded, and no much larger clone is one base off. Collaborating institutions collected whole blood in K2EDTA tubes following their own protocols. For TCRbeta analysis, collaborators shipped samples in one of three forms: frozen whole blood, isolated PBMCs, or DNA extracted from either of those sample types. The immunoSEQ Assay, a bias-controlled multiplex PCR, was used to amplify TCRbeta CDR3 regions from genomic DNA. From the authors' description of their analysis: The number of nucleated cells in each sample was estimated from the amplification of reference gene primers within the assay. To quantify the absolute abundance of each unique TCRbeta CDR3 rearrangement, sequence reads were collapsed and filtered. For each sample, productive Simpson clonality was calculated as the square root of Simpson's diversity index over productive rearrangements. The clones in this table, taken by TCRdb from immuneACCESS, are in-frame only. Not every clone is retained; where verified, under half of the shortfall comes from an unresolved V gene, and the cause of the rest is unknown. Clonal size and the V and J genes are those of that table, whereas D and trimming came from the DNA. The sample data list 100,000 to 150,000 clones, and approximately 83% of these were observed just once. In total, the top ten clones hold about a quarter of the sample.

From the cysteine up to the phenylalanine, the CDR3 has a length of 18 residues. The read is trimmed to its CDR3 DNA, 54 bases read in frame from base 1. CDR1 and CDR2, per the germline V gene, are LGHNA and YNFKEQ. V is trimmed back by 4 bases and J by 0 bases, and the junction contains 8 bases that no gene match accounts for. The data originate from a study of blood T cell repertoires in COVID-19 (dated by TCRdb to the early 2020s). Turning to the overall study: The collaborator samples originated in the United States, Italy and Spain and spanned the acute and convalescent phases of COVID-19. The prospective study material was composed of cDNA or gDNA derived from T cells, B-cell-depleted T cells, or PBMCs. Subjects who had been exposed to COVID-19, were actively infected with it, or had recovered from it provided the deeply sampled blood TCRbeta repertoires that made up the dataset. The repertoires were released in a freely available public database intended as a resource for research on the immune response to SARS-CoV-2. Samples were obtained from the ongoing ImmuneRACE study (first 160 participants) and from about 1,300 subjects provided by 6 global collaborators. The sample metadata nearly always contained a de-identified subject ID, COVID-19 status, age in years and sex. HLA class I and class II types, where available, came from metadata supplied by the sample provider rather than from assay-based typing. What the research found in general, with its limitations: Clinical and demographic metadata were provided uncurated, with the amount varying by source and participant.

This TCR came from an elderly woman with acute or convalescent COVID-19. The chain is assembled from TRBV4-2 and TRBJ1-6, with TRBD1 identical over 8 junction bases. The sequenced sample consisted of peripheral blood. The DNA reads as follows: TGTGCCAGCAGCCTGGAGGGACAGGCTAGCTCCTATAATTCACCCCTCCACTTT. Its protein reads: CASSLEGQASSYNSPLHF.